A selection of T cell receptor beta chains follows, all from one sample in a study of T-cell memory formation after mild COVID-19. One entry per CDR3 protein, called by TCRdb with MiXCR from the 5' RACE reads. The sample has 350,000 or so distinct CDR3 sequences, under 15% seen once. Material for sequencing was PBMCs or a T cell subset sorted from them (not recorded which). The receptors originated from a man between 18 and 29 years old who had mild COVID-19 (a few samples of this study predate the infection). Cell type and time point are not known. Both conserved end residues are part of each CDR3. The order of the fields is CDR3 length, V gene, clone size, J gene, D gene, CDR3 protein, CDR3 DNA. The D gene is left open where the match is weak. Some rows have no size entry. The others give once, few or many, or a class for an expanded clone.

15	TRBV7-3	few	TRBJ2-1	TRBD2	CASSLVAGGQDEQFF	TGTGCCAGCAGCTTAGTCGCGGGGGGCCAGGATGAGCAGTTCTTC
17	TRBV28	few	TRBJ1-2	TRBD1	CASSSPGQRDGNYGYTF	TGTGCCAGCAGTTCACCGGGACAGCGAGACGGCAACTATGGCTACACCTTC
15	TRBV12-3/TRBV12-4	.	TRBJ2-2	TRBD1	CASSASGTGGGELFF	TGTGCCAGCAGTGCCTCCGGGACAGGGGGAGGGGAGCTGTTTTTT
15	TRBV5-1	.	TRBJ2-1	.	CASSQGQQGGNEQFF	TGCGCCAGCAGCCAAGGTCAACAGGGAGGCAATGAGCAGTTCTTC
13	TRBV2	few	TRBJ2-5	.	CASSASGRETQYF	TGTGCCAGCAGTGCTTCCGGACGGGAGACCCAGTACTTC
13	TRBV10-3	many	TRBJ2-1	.	CAIGPGIYNEQFF	TGTGCCATCGGACCAGGTATTTACAATGAGCAGTTCTTC
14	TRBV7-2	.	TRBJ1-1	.	CASSSRRGGAEAFF	TGTGCCAGCAGCTCCCGAAGGGGAGGGGCTGAAGCTTTCTTT
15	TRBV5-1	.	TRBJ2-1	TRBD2	CASSLRRGAYNEQFF	TGCGCCAGCAGCTTGCGGCGGGGGGCCTACAATGAGCAGTTCTTC
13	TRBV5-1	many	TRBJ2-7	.	CASSSSNGYEQYF	TGCGCCAGCAGCTCGTCGAACGGCTACGAGCAGTACTTC
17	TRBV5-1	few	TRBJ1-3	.	CASSSSPGVNSGNTIYF	TGCGCCAGCAGCTCCTCCCCGGGCGTTAACTCTGGAAACACCATATATTTT
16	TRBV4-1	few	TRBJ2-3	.	CASSQEWAPSADTQYF	TGCGCCAGCAGCCAAGAGTGGGCCCCTAGCGCAGATACGCAGTATTTT
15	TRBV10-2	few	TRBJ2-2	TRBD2	CASRTSGGGTGELFF	TGCGCCAGCCGAACTAGCGGGGGGGGCACCGGGGAGCTGTTTTTT